The 25 T cell receptor beta chains below come from one sample, sequenced in a study of beta chain features in type 1 diabetes. These receptors are not linked to any known antigen. Study conclusions and caveats: Researchers report that Type 1 diabetes patients had moderately but significantly shorter TCRB CDR3s across all four CD4+ subsets.

Expressed TCRB transcripts got sequenced, as all isolated RNA was reverse transcribed. Sequenced by immunoSEQ multiplex PCR; TCRdb stores in-frame clones only, minus some. The sample lists about 170,000 clones, around 7.9% occurring once. Sequenced sample: central memory CD4+ T cells from blood. The receptors shown here come from a man younger than 35 with type 1 diabetes.

The chain combines TRBV5-6 with TRBJ2-1, with 9 bases that match TRBD2. CDR1 and CDR2 (germline): SGHDT, YYEEEE. The ends lost 2 bases at V and 0 bases at J; junction bases unmatched: 3. This CDR3 spans 16 amino acids. DNA for the CDR3: TGTGCCAGCAGCTTTACTAGCGGGCACTCCTACAATGAGCAGTTCTTC. It encodes CASSFTSGHSYNEQFF.

This rearrangement joins TRBV5-8 to TRBJ1-1; TRBD1 agrees at 7 bases. The J segment lost 7 bases and the V segment lost 2 bases, leaving 5 bases of the junction unmatched. The CDR3 covers 13 residues. Germline V gene data show CDR1 as SGHTS and CDR2 as YDEGEE. The CDR3 sequence is CASSLSRGVEAFF. Here the CDR3 DNA reads TGTGCCAGCAGCTTATCCAGGGGGGTTGAAGCTTTCTTT.

Only a few counts were recorded for this clone. V usage is TRBV9 and J usage is TRBJ2-1; 10 positions agree with TRBD2. The CDR3 runs 15 residues. V lost 4 bases to trimming and J lost 7 bases; unmatched junction nucleotides: 8. Germline values: CDR1 SGDLS, CDR2 YYNGEE. CDR3 coding DNA: TGTGCCAGCAGCCCTAGCGGGAGCTTTAAGAATGAGCAGTTCTTC. It codes for CASSPSGSFKNEQFF.

The CDR3 nucleotides read TGTGCCAGCAGCTCCTTAGCAAGCGATCCAGAGACCCAGTACTTC. It codes for CASSSLASDPETQYF. V is TRBV7-9 and J is TRBJ2-5, with D unresolved. Germline V gene lookup returns CDR1 SEHNR and CDR2 FQNEAQ (reference sequence). V lost 4 bases, J lost 4 bases, and 16 bases lay in between. The CDR3 runs 15 residues.

This chain links TRBV21-1 with TRBJ2-1; the D segment call TRBD1 is taken from the table without a DNA check. TRBV21-1 is a documented pseudogene. The CDR3 covers 11 residues. CDR3: CASKKDSLQFF. The CDR3 DNA sequence: TGTGCCAGCAAAAAAGACAGCCTGCAGTTCTTC.

This clone was detected only a few times. The chain combines TRBV4-1 with TRBJ1-4, with D hard to call. The CDR3 runs to 14 residues. V lost 1 base and J lost 4, with 7 bases in between. Germline values: CDR1 MGHRA, CDR2 YSYEKL. In DNA, the CDR3 is TGCGCCAGCAGCCAAGGCAGGTTTAATGAAAAACTGTTTTTT. The encoded protein is CASSQGRFNEKLFF.

The rearrangement uses TRBV7-4 and TRBJ1-5; no clear D. The CDR3 runs 13 residues. Trimming left V 7 bases short and J 0 bases short, with 7 bases between. CDR1 SGHVT and CDR2 SQSDAQ come from the germline V gene. In DNA, the CDR3 is TGTGCCAGCACAACTGTTAGCAATCAGCCCCAGCATTTT. It translates to CASTTVSNQPQHF.

The chain recombines TRBV5-1 with TRBJ2-5; 10 bases map to TRBD2. The CDR3 covers 15 residues. V lost 3 bases and J lost 2; bases outside the gene matches: 4. Germline CDR1 and CDR2: SGHRS and YFSETQ. CDR3 DNA sequence: TGCGCCAGCAGCTCGGGACTAGCGAAACAAGAGACCCAGTACTTC. It translates to CASSSGLAKQETQYF. Full variable domain (missing parts from reference TRBV5-1 and TRBJ2-5): KAGVTQTPRYLIKTRGQQVTLSCSPISGHRSVSWYQQTPGQGLQFLFEYFSETQRNKGNFPGRFSGRQFSNSRSEMNVSTLELGDSALYLCASSSGLAKQETQYFGPGTRLLVL.

The table lists this clone with a few counts. The rearrangement joins TRBV27 to TRBJ1-4; TRBD1 is a possible D gene (5 bases). The V gene lost 6 bases and the J gene lost 5 bases, with 13 bases spanning the gap. Germline V gene lookup returns CDR1 MNHEY and CDR2 SMNVEV (reference sequence). CDR3 length equals 14 residues. This CDR3 reads CASRPDRPNEKLFF. For the CDR3, the DNA is TGTGCCAGCAGACCAGACAGACCGAATGAAAAACTGTTTTTT.

This clone has just a few counts. The chain is built from TRBV28 and TRBJ1-5, with 9 bases aligning to TRBD1. The germline gives CDR1 MDHEN, CDR2 SYDVKM. This CDR3 spans 15 amino acids. J lost 9 bases, V lost 6 bases, and 12 bases had no gene match. The chain's CDR3 is CASRTDRGFIGPQHF. CDR3 nucleotide sequence: TGTGCCAGCAGGACAGACAGGGGGTTTATTGGGCCCCAGCATTTT.

There are a few counts of this clone. The V and J genes are TRBV6-5 and TRBJ2-7; D is perhaps TRBD1 (5 bases). Germline V lookup: CDR1 MNHEY, CDR2 SVGAGI. This CDR3 is 12 amino acids long. Trimming took off 8 bases at V and 6 bases at J, with 14 bases between the two ends. The CDR3 DNA is TGTGCCAGCTCCCGGATTAGGGGCGAGCAGTACTTC. Amino acid sequence: CASSRIRGEQYF.

This clone was observed a few times. This chain connects TRBV7-2 to TRBJ2-7; a possible D gene is TRBD1 (6 bases). Germline assignment: CDR1 SGHTA and CDR2 FQGNSA. CDR3 size: 15 residues. V was trimmed by 3 bases and J by 3 bases, leaving 15 bases between them. CDR3 nucleotides: TGTGCCAGCAGCTTGGCAGGGGAGTTTTTCTACGAGCAGTACTTC. Residues: CASSLAGEFFYEQYF.

The chain uses TRBV28 and TRBJ2-1, with D maybe TRBD2 (5 bases). The V and J ends lost 1 base and 8 bases respectively, with 9 bases between them. The CDR3 length is 13 residues. The V gene's germline CDR1 is MDHEN and CDR2 SYDVKM. The CDR3 here is CASSLSPSYEQFF. The CDR3 DNA sequence: TGTGCCAGCAGTTTATCTCCTAGCTATGAGCAGTTCTTC.

The sample holds many counts of this clone. Other DNA sequences from this sample encode an identical CDR3 as well. The V call is TRBV10-3, the J call TRBJ2-5; possible D gene TRBD1, 6 bases. V was trimmed by 6 bases and J by 5 bases, leaving 10 bases between them. The CDR3 contains 12 residues. From germline, CDR1 is ENHRY and CDR2 SYGVKD. This CDR3 is CAIRQGEETQYF. The CDR3 nucleotides read TGTGCCATCAGACAGGGAGAGGAGACCCAGTACTTC.

A few counts support this clone. The chain links TRBV7-8 to TRBJ2-3; D is perhaps TRBD1 (6 bases). V dropped 2 bases and J dropped 0 bases, with 12 bases sitting between them. This CDR3 comprises 16 residues. Germline-derived CDR1 and CDR2 are SGHVS and FQNEAQ. The CDR3 loop reads CASSLQGRPSTDTQYF. The DNA of the CDR3 is TGTGCCAGCAGCTTACAGGGGCGGCCAAGCACAGATACGCAGTATTTT.

This clone was detected only a few times. V usage is TRBV27 and J usage is TRBJ1-2; no definite D call. The germline CDR1 and CDR2 sequences are MNHEY and SMNVEV (reference sequence). The CDR3 has 12 amino acids. V lost 7 bases and J lost 6, with 12 bases in between. CDR3 protein: CASKSGDDGYTF. The CDR3 DNA follows: TGTGCCAGCAAATCCGGGGATGATGGCTACACCTTC.

This clone has just a few counts. The rearrangement links TRBV18 to TRBJ2-1; 8 positions agree with TRBD1. Germline V gene data show CDR1 as KGHSH and CDR2 as LQKENI. This CDR3 comprises 15 residues. J gave up 6 bases and V 4 bases, and 8 bases lay outside the gene matches. CDR3 region: CASSRTGPTSNEQFF. CDR3 bases: TGTGCCAGCTCACGGACAGGGCCTACTAGCAATGAGCAGTTCTTC. The entire variable domain, with the rest obtained from reference TRBV18 and TRBJ2-1, is as follows: NAGVMQNPRHLVRRRGQEARLRCSPMKGHSHVYWYRQLPEEGLKFMVYLQKENIIDESGMPKERFSAEFPKEGPSILRIQQVVRGDSAAYFCASSRTGPTSNEQFFGPGTRLTVL.

This clone was counted a few times. This chain connects TRBV19 to TRBJ2-1, with 11 bases identical to TRBD2. V shed 5 bases, J shed 1 base, and the junction held 7 bases outside the gene matches. Germline V gene data show CDR1 as LNHDA and CDR2 as SQIVND (reference sequence). The CDR3 extends over 17 amino acids. CDR3 in DNA: TGTGCCAGTAGTGGATCTAGCGGGGGGCGTTCCTACAATGAGCAGTTCTTC. Encoded protein: CASSGSSGGRSYNEQFF.

This clone was found a few times. This chain connects TRBV4-3 to TRBJ2-7; 10 bases map to TRBD2. The CDR3 spans 16 residues. With V trimmed by 3 bases and J by 4 bases, 9 bases remained unmatched. Germline loops: CDR1 LGHNA, CDR2 YSLEER. CDR3 sequence: CASSQGLAGELYEQYF. CDR3 DNA: TGCGCCAGCAGCCAGGGGCTAGCGGGGGAACTTTACGAGCAGTACTTC.

J is TRBJ1-5 and V is TRBV18; no firm D call. Trimming pared 2 bases from V and 0 bases from J, leaving 8 bases between. This CDR3 contains 15 residues. The germline gives CDR1 KGHSH, CDR2 LQKENI. CDR3 DNA sequence: TGTGCCAGCTCACCATCCACAGTTAGCAATCAGCCCCAGCATTTT. It specifies CASSPSTVSNQPQHF.

This clone turned up a few times. The J gene is TRBJ1-4, the V gene TRBV30, with 8 bases matching TRBD1. V was pared by 4 bases and J by 2 bases, with 3 bases of the junction left unmatched. The CDR3 consists of 14 residues. The germline V gene has CDR1 GTSNPN and CDR2 SVGIG (reference sequence). The CDR3 DNA sequence: TGTGCCTGGACAGGGGGCTCGACTAATGAAAAACTGTTTTTT. It is translated as CAWTGGSTNEKLFF.

A few counts support this clone. The genes are TRBV5-1 and TRBJ1-5; a possible D gene is TRBD1 (5 bases). Germline assignment: CDR1 SGHRS and CDR2 YFSETQ. Trimming cost V 4 bases and J 4 bases, with 15 bases left between them. The CDR3 is made up of 15 amino acids. In nucleotides, the CDR3 is TGCGCCAGCAGCGGGGGGTCCGAGGGAAATCAGCCCCAGCATTTT. This gives the protein CASSGGSEGNQPQHF.

This clone appeared a few times. The chain joins TRBV5-4 to TRBJ1-4; 7 bases line up with TRBD1. The length of the CDR3 is 17 residues. With 4 bases clipped from V and 1 base from J, the junction kept 10 bases outside the gene matches. The germline V gene has CDR1 SGHNT and CDR2 YYREEE (reference sequence). CDR3 loop: CASSQTPRQGTNEKLFF. CDR3 coding DNA: TGTGCCAGCAGCCAAACCCCTAGACAGGGAACTAATGAAAAACTGTTTTTT.

The rearrangement joins TRBV5-1 to TRBJ2-5; D unresolved. Germline values: CDR1 SGHRS, CDR2 YFSETQ. Trimming took 2 bases from V and 2 from J, leaving 10 bases between them. The CDR3 consists of 14 residues. CDR3 residues: CASSLGGPQETQYF. CDR3 DNA: TGCGCCAGCAGCTTAGGCGGTCCACAAGAGACCCAGTACTTC. Together with reference TRBV5-1 and TRBJ2-5, the CDR3 gives the full variable domain: KAGVTQTPRYLIKTRGQQVTLSCSPISGHRSVSWYQQTPGQGLQFLFEYFSETQRNKGNFPGRFSGRQFSNSRSEMNVSTLELGDSALYLCASSLGGPQETQYFGPGTRLLVL.

This clone has a handful of counts. The chain joins TRBV27 to TRBJ2-1; D possibly corresponds to TRBD2 (5 bases). The CDR3 has 13 amino acids. Trimming removed 3 bases at V and 5 bases at J, with 8 bases between. Germline V gene lookup returns CDR1 MNHEY and CDR2 SMNVEV (reference sequence). DNA of the CDR3: TGTGCCAGCAGTTTTTGGGAGAACAATGAGCAGTTCTTC. This codes for CASSFWENNEQFF.